This TCR beta chain came from a study of T cells in Graves' hyperthyroidism and ophthalmopathy. Study findings and constraints: Among clonotypes expanded in thyroid above 0.001, most were also found in blood.

Hyperthyroidism was newly diagnosed in patients aged 18 to 65 (duration under 2 months). Diagnosis relied on clinical symptoms, serum thyroxine and TRAb, thyroid ultrasound and orbital computed tomography. RNA transcripts provided the source from which TCR beta CDR3 regions were amplified. HTBI primers were employed in a first-round RT-PCR of the TCR CDR3. TCRdb re-analysed the multiplex PCR reads in MiXCR, keeping a single row per CDR3 protein. The sample shows roughly 300,000 distinct CDR3 sequences, 15% to 20% of them seen only once. This clonotype was recorded many times. The target antigen is unknown. The CDR3 contains 13 residues. Per the germline V gene, CDR1 is SGHVS and CDR2 is FQNEAQ. V shed 5 bases and J shed 5 bases, with 11 bases lying between them.

The TCR was taken from a woman between 50 and 59 years old with Graves' hyperthyroidism. Source material: blood. This chain uses TRBV7-8 with TRBJ2-3; D tentatively fits TRBD1 or TRBD2 (5 bases each). The CDR3 DNA is TGTGCCAGCAGCGTAGGGACCAAAGATACGCAGTATTTT. It translates to CASSVGTKDTQYF.